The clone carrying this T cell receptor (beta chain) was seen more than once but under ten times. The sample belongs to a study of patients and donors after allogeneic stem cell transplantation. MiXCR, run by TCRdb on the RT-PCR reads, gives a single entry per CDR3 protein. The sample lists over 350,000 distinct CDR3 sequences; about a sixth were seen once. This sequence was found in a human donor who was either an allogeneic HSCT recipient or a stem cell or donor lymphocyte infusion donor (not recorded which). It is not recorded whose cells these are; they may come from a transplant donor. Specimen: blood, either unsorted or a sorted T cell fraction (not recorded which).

CDR3 coding DNA: TGTGCTAGTGGCAATCTAGCGGGTGAGACCGGGGAGCTGTTTTTT. Protein sequence: CASGNLAGETGELFF. J is TRBJ2-2 and V is TRBV12-5, with 8 bases that match TRBD2. The germline V gene encodes CDR1 LGHNT and CDR2 FRNRAP. J lost 5 bases, V lost 6 bases, and 8 bases had no gene match. The CDR3 is 15 residues long.